A single T cell receptor beta chain is shown here with its context. This sample is part of a study of blood T cell repertoires in COVID-19. Across the whole study: The analysed material was cDNA or gDNA that came from T cells, B-cell-depleted T cells, or PBMCs.

Germline CDR1 reads SGHRS; CDR2 reads YFSETQ. The CDR3 totals 15 residues. V trimming: 3 bases; J trimming: 8 bases; junction bases outside the gene matches: 10. Patients of the Seattle cohort, enrolled during active infection, were followed longitudinally. Per the original methods: From reference gene primer amplification, estimates of nucleated cell counts were derived. TCRdb's copy holds only in-frame clones and misses some; the assay was immunoSEQ multiplex PCR. D and trimming were read from the DNA, whereas the V and J calls and clone size are those reported in that table. The data contain about 270,000 clones, approximately 87% of them singletons.

This rearrangement joins TRBV5-1 to TRBJ1-4; 7 bases are shared with TRBD1. This receptor was obtained from a woman aged 30 to 39 with COVID-19, enrolled during active disease. Sequences were obtained from peripheral blood. The CDR3 sequence is CASSSGQPYIEKLFF. CDR3 DNA sequence: TGCGCCAGCAGCTCGGGACAGCCCTACATAGAAAAACTGTTTTTT.